A selection of T cell receptor beta chains follows, all from one sample in a study of PD-1 blockade in classical Hodgkin lymphoma. Only in-frame clones appear in the TCRdb table, and some are missing; sequencing was by immunoSEQ multiplex PCR. The sample records 30,000 to 35,000 clones, around 82% being singletons. The source material was peripheral blood mononuclear cells (PBMCs), sampled at baseline. Source of these receptors: a human donor with classical Hodgkin lymphoma. Both conserved end residues are part of each CDR3. The order of the fields is J gene, clone size, V gene, D gene, CDR3 protein, CDR3 DNA. A D gene is named only where the DNA matches it firmly. Size is omitted from some rows. Given values are once, few, many or a class for expanded clones.

>TRBJ2-7|once|TRBV28|TRBD2
CASYQAGSSYEQYF
TGTGCCAGCTATCAAGCGGGGAGCTCCTACGAGCAGTACTTC
>TRBJ2-1|-|TRBV7-7|TRBD2
CASSLVLAGGEQFF
TGTGCTAGCAGCTTAGTACTAGCGGGGGGTGAGCAGTTCTTC
>TRBJ1-2|-|TRBV6-4|-
CASSASPPDNFGYTF
TGTGCCAGCAGTGCCTCCCCTCCAGATAACTTTGGCTACACCTTC
>TRBJ1-3|-|TRBV9|TRBD1
CASSHGGGSWDTIYF
TGTGCCAGCAGCCACGGAGGGGGCAGTTGGGACACCATATATTTT
>TRBJ2-3|-|TRBV6-4|-
CASSSSHGSGLGTDTQYF
TGTGCCAGCAGTTCCTCCCACGGGTCGGGGCTCGGCACAGATACGCAGTATTTT
>TRBJ2-3|-|TRBV9|-
CASSVADFTDTQYF
TGTGCCAGCAGCGTAGCTGACTTTACAGATACGCAGTATTTT
>TRBJ1-2|-|TRBV19|TRBD1
CASLKDRGEQHRGYTF
TGTGCCAGCCTTAAAGACAGGGGAGAGCAGCATCGAGGCTACACCTTC
>TRBJ1-2|-|TRBV4-3|-
CASSQEYPRNYGYTF
TGCGCCAGCAGCCAAGAATACCCCCGAAACTATGGCTACACCTTC
>TRBJ1-4|-|TRBV9|TRBD1
CASSVSTGGNNEKLFF
TGTGCCAGCAGCGTCTCTACAGGGGGGAATAATGAAAAACTGTTTTTT
>TRBJ1-2|-|TRBV4-3|-
CASSQELGGAGRYGYTF
TGCGCCAGCAGCCAAGAATTAGGGGGGGCGGGGAGATATGGCTACACCTTC
>TRBJ1-2|-|TRBV5-1|TRBD1
CASRLGQESHGYTF
TGCGCCAGCCGCTTGGGACAGGAGAGTCATGGCTACACCTTC
>TRBJ1-2|-|TRBV7-2|-
CASSLVNYGYTF
TGTGCCAGCAGCTTAGTAAACTATGGCTACACCTTC
>TRBJ1-3|few|TRBV28|-
CASSLEVGLSGNTIYF
TGTGCCAGCAGTTTAGAGGTGGGATTGTCTGGAAACACCATATATTTT
>TRBJ2-1|-|TRBV7-3|TRBD2
CASSGLAGNEQFF
TGTGCCAGCAGTGGACTAGCGGGGAATGAGCAGTTCTTC
>TRBJ2-1|-|TRBV5-4|-
CASSTGQRGEQFF
TGTGCCAGCAGCACCGGGCAGAGGGGCGAGCAGTTCTTC
>TRBJ2-3|-|TRBV18|TRBD1
CASSTGTGSYTQYF
TGTGCCAGCTCAACCGGGACAGGGTCTTATACGCAGTATTTT
>TRBJ1-2|-|TRBV6-1|TRBD1
CASSEGDSLYGYTF
TGTGCCAGCAGCGAAGGGGACAGTCTCTATGGCTACACCTTC
>TRBJ1-1|once|TRBV27|-
CASSPGMNTEAFF
TGTGCCAGCAGTCCCGGGATGAACACTGAAGCTTTCTTT
>TRBJ2-1|-|TRBV5-1|-
CASSLGHNRANEQFF
TGCGCCAGCAGCTTGGGACATAACAGGGCGAATGAGCAGTTCTTC
>TRBJ2-1|-|TRBV2|-
CASSVATGSYNEQFF
TGTGCCAGCAGTGTCGCGACAGGCTCCTACAATGAGCAGTTCTTC
>TRBJ1-1|-|TRBV2|-
CASTRLRGFGTEAFF
TGTGCCAGCACTAGACTCAGGGGTTTTGGCACTGAAGCTTTCTTT
>TRBJ2-5|-|TRBV19|TRBD2
CASSTGRGETQYF
TGTGCCAGTAGTACCGGGCGGGGGGAGACCCAGTACTTC
>TRBJ1-6|-|TRBV7-9|-
CASSPRRDTLNSPLHF
TGTGCCAGCAGCCCGCGCCGGGACACATTAAATTCACCCCTCCACTTT
>TRBJ2-7|-|TRBV6-6|TRBD1
CASLRDREVSEQYF
TGTGCCAGCCTCCGGGACAGGGAGGTGTCGGAGCAGTACTTC
>TRBJ1-1|-|TRBV4-3|-
CASKGIMNTEAFF
TGCGCCAGCAAGGGGATCATGAACACTGAAGCTTTCTTT
>TRBJ2-3|-|TRBV5-1|-
CASSPGSTDTQYF
TGCGCCAGCAGCCCGGGGAGCACAGATACGCAGTATTTT
>TRBJ2-3|-|TRBV6-6|-
CASSPGTDTQYF
TGTGCCAGCAGCCCCGGGACGGATACGCAGTATTTT
>TRBJ1-2|-|TRBV5-6|TRBD1
CASSLKAGGTYGYTF
TGTGCCAGCAGCTTGAAGGCAGGGGGCACCTATGGCTACACCTTC
>TRBJ2-7|-|TRBV5-1|-
CASSDPRPPYEQYF
TGCGCCAGCAGCGACCCAAGACCGCCCTACGAGCAGTACTTC
>TRBJ1-2|-|TRBV6-1|-
CASSEEYSLYGYTF
TGTGCCAGCAGTGAAGAGTACAGTCTCTATGGCTACACCTTC
>TRBJ1-2|few|TRBV2|-
CASRNTNYGYTF
TGTGCCAGCAGGAACACTAACTATGGCTACACCTTC
>TRBJ1-2|few|TRBV7-9|-
CASRPTGRWGYTF
TGTGCCAGCAGGCCAACAGGCCGGTGGGGCTACACCTTC
>TRBJ1-5|-|TRBV7-2|TRBD1
CASSLVGQGFETQHF
TGTGCCAGCAGCTTAGTGGGACAGGGGTTTGAGACCCAGCATTTT
>TRBJ1-1|-|TRBV6-6|-
CASSYQNLNTEAFF
TGTGCCAGCAGTTACCAGAACTTGAACACTGAAGCTTTCTTT
>TRBJ2-2|-|TRBV5-1|TRBD2
CASSLGLAATGELFF
TGCGCCAGCAGCTTGGGACTAGCGGCAACCGGGGAGCTGTTTTTT
>TRBJ1-2|-|TRBV18|-
CASSQGPNYGYTF
TGTGCCAGCTCACAGGGCCCGAACTATGGCTACACCTTC
>TRBJ2-2|-|TRBV9|TRBD2
CASSVIAGATGELFF
TGTGCCAGCAGCGTCATAGCGGGGGCAACCGGGGAGCTGTTTTTT
>TRBJ1-2|once|TRBV18|-
CASSPPVRVGYTF
TGTGCCAGCTCACCACCGGTCAGGGTCGGCTACACCTTC
>TRBJ2-6|once|TRBV5-4|TRBD2
CASSRGGSGANVLTF
TGTGCCAGCAGCCGCGGGGGGTCTGGGGCCAACGTCCTGACTTTC
>TRBJ2-3|-|TRBV28|-
CASSRLAIPDTQYF
TGTGCCAGCAGTAGGCTCGCCATACCGGATACGCAGTATTTT
>TRBJ2-3|-|TRBV7-7|TRBD2
CASSPGVSGGADTQYF
TGTGCCAGCAGCCCTGGCGTGAGCGGGGGGGCAGATACGCAGTATTTT
>TRBJ1-2|-|TRBV11-3|-
CASSLGQPSVYGYTF
TGTGCCAGCAGCCTCGGACAGCCCTCTGTTTATGGCTACACCTTC
>TRBJ1-5|-|TRBV2|-
CASSRSPGVGQPQHF
TGTGCCAGCAGTAGGTCGCCGGGGGTGGGTCAGCCCCAGCATTTT
>TRBJ1-1|-|TRBV11-3|-
CASRANTEAFF
TGTGCCAGCCGGGCGAACACTGAAGCTTTCTTT
>TRBJ1-3|-|TRBV11-3|-
CASSLSADSGNTIYF
TGTGCCAGCAGCTTATCCGCGGACTCTGGAAACACCATATATTTT
>TRBJ2-5|once|TRBV7-3|-
CASSLGSGLEKETQYF
TGTGCCAGCAGCTTAGGTTCTGGACTGGAAAAAGAGACCCAGTACTTC
>TRBJ2-3|-|TRBV4-2|TRBD2
CASSQKAGDTDTQYF
TGTGCCAGCAGCCAAAAGGCGGGGGATACAGATACGCAGTATTTT
>TRBJ2-2|few|TRBV15|-
CATSRDLTSPGELFF
TGTGCCACCAGCAGAGATCTCACTAGCCCCGGGGAGCTGTTTTTT
>TRBJ1-1|medium-sized|TRBV7-8|-
CASSLLGANTEAFF
TGTGCCAGCAGCTTACTAGGAGCGAACACTGAAGCTTTCTTT
>TRBJ2-1|-|TRBV2|-
CASSVDVGRGQFF
TGTGCCAGCAGTGTTGATGTGGGGCGGGGGCAGTTCTTC
>TRBJ1-6|-|TRBV19|-
CASSSPRSLPYSPLHF
TGTGCCAGTAGTTCCCCCCGAAGCCTACCGTATTCACCCCTCCACTTT
>TRBJ2-7|-|TRBV5-1|-
CASTGSSYEQYF
TGCGCCAGTACAGGGTCCTCCTACGAGCAGTACTTC
>TRBJ2-7|once|TRBV18|-
CASSPFLTSEEYEQYF
TGTGCCAGCTCACCATTCTTAACCAGCGAGGAGTACGAGCAGTACTTC
>TRBJ1-2|-|TRBV2|TRBD1
CASSFTGVGGYTF
TGTGCCAGCAGCTTTACAGGGGTAGGTGGCTACACCTTC